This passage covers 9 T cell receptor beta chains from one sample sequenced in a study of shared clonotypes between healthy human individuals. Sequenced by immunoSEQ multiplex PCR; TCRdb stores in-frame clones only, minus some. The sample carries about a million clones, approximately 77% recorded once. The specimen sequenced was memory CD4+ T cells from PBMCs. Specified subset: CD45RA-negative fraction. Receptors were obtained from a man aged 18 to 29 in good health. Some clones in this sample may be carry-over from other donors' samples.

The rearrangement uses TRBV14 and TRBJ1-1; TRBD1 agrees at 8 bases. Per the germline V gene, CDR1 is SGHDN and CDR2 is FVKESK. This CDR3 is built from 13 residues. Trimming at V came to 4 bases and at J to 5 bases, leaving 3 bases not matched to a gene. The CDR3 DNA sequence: TGTGCCAGCAGCCTGGACAGGGAAACTGAAGCTTTCTTT. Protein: CASSLDRETEAFF.

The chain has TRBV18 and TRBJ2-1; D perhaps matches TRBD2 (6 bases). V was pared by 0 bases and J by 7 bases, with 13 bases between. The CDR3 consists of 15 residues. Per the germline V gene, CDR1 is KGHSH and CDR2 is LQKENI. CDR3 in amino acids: CASSPPIFGRNEQFF. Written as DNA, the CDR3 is TGTGCCAGCTCACCACCTATATTCGGGAGAAATGAGCAGTTCTTC.

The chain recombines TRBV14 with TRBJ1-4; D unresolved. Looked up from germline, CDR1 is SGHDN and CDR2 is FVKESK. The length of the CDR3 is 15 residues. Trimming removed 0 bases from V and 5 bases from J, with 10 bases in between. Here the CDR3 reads CASSQDSGKNEKLFF. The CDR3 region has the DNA TGTGCCAGCAGCCAAGATAGTGGGAAGAATGAAAAACTGTTTTTT.

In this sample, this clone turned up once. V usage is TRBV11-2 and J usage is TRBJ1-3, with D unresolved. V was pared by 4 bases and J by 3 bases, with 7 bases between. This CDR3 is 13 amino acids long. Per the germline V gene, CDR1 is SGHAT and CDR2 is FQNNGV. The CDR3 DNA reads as TGTGCCAGCAGCTCCGCATATGGAAACACCATATATTTT. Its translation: CASSSAYGNTIYF.

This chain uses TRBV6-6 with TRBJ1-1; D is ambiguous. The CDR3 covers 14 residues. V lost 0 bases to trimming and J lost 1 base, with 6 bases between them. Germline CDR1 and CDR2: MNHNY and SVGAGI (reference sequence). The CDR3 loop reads CASSYSTRNTEAFF. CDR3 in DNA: TGTGCCAGCAGTTACTCGACTCGGAACACTGAAGCTTTCTTT.

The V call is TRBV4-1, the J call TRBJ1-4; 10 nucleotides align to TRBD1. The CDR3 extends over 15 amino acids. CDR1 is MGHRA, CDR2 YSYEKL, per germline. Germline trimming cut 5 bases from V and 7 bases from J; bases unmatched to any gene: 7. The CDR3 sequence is CASSYTGTGAEKLFF. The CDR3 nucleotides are TGCGCCAGCAGCTATACCGGGACAGGGGCTGAAAAACTGTTTTTT.

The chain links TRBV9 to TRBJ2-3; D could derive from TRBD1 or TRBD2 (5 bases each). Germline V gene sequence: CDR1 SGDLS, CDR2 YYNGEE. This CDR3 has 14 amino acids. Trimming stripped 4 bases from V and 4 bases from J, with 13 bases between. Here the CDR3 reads CASSLGTSADTQYF. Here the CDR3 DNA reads TGTGCCAGCAGCCTCGGGACCAGCGCAGATACGCAGTATTTT.

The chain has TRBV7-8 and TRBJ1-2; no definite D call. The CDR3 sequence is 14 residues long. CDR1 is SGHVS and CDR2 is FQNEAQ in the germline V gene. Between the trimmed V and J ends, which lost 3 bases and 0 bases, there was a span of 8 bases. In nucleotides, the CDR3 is TGTGCCAGCAGCTTTGGCTTAGCTAACTATGGCTACACCTTC. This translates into CASSFGLANYGYTF.

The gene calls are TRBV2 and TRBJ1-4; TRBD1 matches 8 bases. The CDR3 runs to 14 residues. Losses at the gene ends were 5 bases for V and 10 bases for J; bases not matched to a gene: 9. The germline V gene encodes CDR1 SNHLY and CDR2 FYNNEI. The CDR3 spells CASSTDRGRVKLFF. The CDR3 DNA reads TGTGCCAGCAGTACAGACAGGGGACGAGTAAAACTGTTTTTT. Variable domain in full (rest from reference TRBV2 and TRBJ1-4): EPEVTQTPSHQVTQMGQEVILRCVPISNHLYFYWYRQILGQKVEFLVSFYNNEISEKSEIFDDQFSVERPDGSNFTLKIRSTKLEDSAMYFCASSTDRGRVKLFFGSGTQLSVL.